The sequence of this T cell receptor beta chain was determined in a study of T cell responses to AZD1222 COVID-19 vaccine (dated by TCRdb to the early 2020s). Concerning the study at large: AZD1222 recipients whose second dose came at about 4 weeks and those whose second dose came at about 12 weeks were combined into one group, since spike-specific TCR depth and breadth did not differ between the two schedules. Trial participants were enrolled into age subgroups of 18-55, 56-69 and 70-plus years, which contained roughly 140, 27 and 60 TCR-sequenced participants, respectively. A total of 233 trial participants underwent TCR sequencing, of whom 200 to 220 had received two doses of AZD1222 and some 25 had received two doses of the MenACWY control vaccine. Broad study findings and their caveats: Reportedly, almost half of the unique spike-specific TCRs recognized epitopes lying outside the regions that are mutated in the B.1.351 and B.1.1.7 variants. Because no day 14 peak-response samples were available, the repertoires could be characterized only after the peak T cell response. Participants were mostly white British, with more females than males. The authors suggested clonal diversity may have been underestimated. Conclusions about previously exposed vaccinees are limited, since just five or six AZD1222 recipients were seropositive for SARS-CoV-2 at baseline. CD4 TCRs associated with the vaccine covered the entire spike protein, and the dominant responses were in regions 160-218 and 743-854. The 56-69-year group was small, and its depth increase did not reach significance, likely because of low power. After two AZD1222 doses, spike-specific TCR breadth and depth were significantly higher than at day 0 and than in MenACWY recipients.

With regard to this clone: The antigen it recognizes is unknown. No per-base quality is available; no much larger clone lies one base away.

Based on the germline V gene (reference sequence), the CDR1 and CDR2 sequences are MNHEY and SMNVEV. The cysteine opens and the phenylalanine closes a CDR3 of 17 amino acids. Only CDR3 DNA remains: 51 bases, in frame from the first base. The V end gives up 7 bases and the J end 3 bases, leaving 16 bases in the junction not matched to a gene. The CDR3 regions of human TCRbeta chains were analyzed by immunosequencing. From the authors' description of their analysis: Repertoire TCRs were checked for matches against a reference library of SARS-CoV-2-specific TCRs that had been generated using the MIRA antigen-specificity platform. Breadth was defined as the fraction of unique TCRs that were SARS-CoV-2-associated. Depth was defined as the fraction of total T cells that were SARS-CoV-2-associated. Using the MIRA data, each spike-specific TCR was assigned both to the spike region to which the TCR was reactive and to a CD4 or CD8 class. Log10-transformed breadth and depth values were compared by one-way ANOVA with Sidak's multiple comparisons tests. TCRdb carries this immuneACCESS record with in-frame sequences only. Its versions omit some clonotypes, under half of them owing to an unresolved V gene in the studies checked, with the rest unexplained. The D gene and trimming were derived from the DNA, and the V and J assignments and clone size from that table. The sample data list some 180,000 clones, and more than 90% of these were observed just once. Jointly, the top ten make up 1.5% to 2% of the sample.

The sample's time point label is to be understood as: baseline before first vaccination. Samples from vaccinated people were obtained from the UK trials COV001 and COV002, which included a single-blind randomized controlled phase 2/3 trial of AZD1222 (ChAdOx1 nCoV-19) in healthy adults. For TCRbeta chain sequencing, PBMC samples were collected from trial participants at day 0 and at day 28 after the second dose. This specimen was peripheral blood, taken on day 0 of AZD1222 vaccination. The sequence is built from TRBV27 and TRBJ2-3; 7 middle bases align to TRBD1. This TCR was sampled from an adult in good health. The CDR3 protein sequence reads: CASNRAGGSTLTDTQYF. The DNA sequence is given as TGTGCCAGCAACCGAGCAGGGGGTTCGACATTAACAGATACGCAGTATTTT.